This TCR beta chain was sequenced during a study of regulatory T cells in long-lasting Graves disease. About the research overall: Graves' patients, newly diagnosed, had taken antithyroid drugs under 3 months.

This clonotype was observed many times. CDR3 regions were amplified by Arm-PCR using iRepertoire HTBI primers to build TCR beta libraries. TCRdb itself ran the multiplex PCR reads through MiXCR, one entry per CDR3 protein. The sample has about 440,000 distinct CDR3 sequences, approximately 16% seen once. Noted time point: newly diagnosed GD, antithyroid drugs for less than 3 months. There was RNA extracted from PBMCs, and the TCR library was made from it. Looked up from germline, CDR1 is KGHSH and CDR2 is LQKENI. The V end was cut by 3 bases, the J end by 5 bases, with 10 bases between. This CDR3 comprises 13 residues. These data were likewise used in another study, on T cells in Graves' hyperthyroidism and ophthalmopathy. That work states: First-round RT-PCR with HTBI primers amplified the TCR CDR3 region. Most clonotypes expanded in thyroid above 0.001 were likewise present in blood. Ophthalmopathy cases were set apart from stable hyperthyroidism by a 13 V-J model.

This clonotype originated in a woman in her twenties or thirties with Graves disease. The source material was peripheral blood mononuclear cells (PBMCs), sampled at new diagnosis, from a patient treated with antithyroid drugs. V usage is TRBV18 and J usage is TRBJ1-1; D unclear. The CDR3 reads CASSPYRETEAFF. DNA of the CDR3: TGTGCCAGCTCACCTTACCGGGAGACTGAAGCTTTCTTT.